This paragraph covers one TCR beta chain sequence. Its target antigen remains unknown. Within one base of it there is no much larger clone, and no base qualities were kept. The data stem from a study of blood T cell repertoires in COVID-19 (dated by TCRdb to 2019 to 2021). Broadly, across the study: The collaborator samples originated in the United States, Italy and Spain and spanned the acute and convalescent phases of COVID-19. The material from the prospective study consisted of cDNA or gDNA derived from T cells, B-cell-depleted T cells, or PBMCs. Deeply sampled blood TCRbeta repertoires from subjects exposed to, actively infected with, or recovered from COVID-19 were included in the dataset. A freely available public database, intended as a resource for researchers studying the immune response to SARS-CoV-2, is where the repertoires were released. The samples were drawn from two sources: the first 160 participants of the ongoing ImmuneRACE study, and 1,000 to 1,500 subjects contributed by 6 global collaborators. A de-identified subject ID, COVID-19 status, age in years and sex were almost always included in the sample metadata. Where available, HLA class I and class II types were obtained from metadata supplied by the sample provider rather than from assay-based typing.

General conclusions and limits of the study: The amount of clinical and demographic metadata varied by source and participant and was provided uncurated.

Whole blood was collected in K2EDTA tubes by collaborating institutions according to the institutions' own protocols. For TCRbeta analysis, collaborator samples were shipped as frozen whole blood, as isolated PBMCs, or as DNA extracted from either sample type. The CDR3 runs 15 amino acids, cysteine and phenylalanine included. This entry keeps only the CDR3 DNA: 45 bases, framed from base 1. The germline V gene (reference sequence) supplies CDR1 MNHEY and CDR2 SMNVEV. V and J are truncated by 1 base and 5 bases respectively, leaving an intervening sequence of 14 bases. The immunoSEQ Assay, a bias-controlled multiplex PCR, was used to amplify TCRbeta CDR3 regions from genomic DNA. The original pipeline was this. Nucleated cell counts per sample were estimated from amplification of reference gene primers within the assay. To quantify the absolute abundance of each unique TCRbeta CDR3 rearrangement, sequence reads were collapsed and filtered. For each sample, productive Simpson clonality was calculated as the square root of Simpson's diversity index across productive rearrangements. Not all clones reach the TCRdb copy of this immuneACCESS table, which keeps in-frame sequences only. Checked studies attribute under half of the gap to unresolved V genes and leave the rest unexplained. V and J calls and clone size follow that table, whereas D and trimming were derived from the DNA. Within this sample are some 150,000 clones, with around nine tenths of them counted one time only. The ten largest clones represent about 4% of the sample.

Sequencing input: peripheral blood. The clonotype comes from a man aged 18 to 29 with active or convalescent COVID-19. The chain couples TRBV27 to TRBJ1-1; a tentative D match to TRBD1 spans 5 bases. The CDR3 reads as follows: CASSLFARVWTEAFF. The DNA is TGTGCCAGCAGTTTATTTGCCAGGGTTTGGACTGAAGCTTTCTTT.